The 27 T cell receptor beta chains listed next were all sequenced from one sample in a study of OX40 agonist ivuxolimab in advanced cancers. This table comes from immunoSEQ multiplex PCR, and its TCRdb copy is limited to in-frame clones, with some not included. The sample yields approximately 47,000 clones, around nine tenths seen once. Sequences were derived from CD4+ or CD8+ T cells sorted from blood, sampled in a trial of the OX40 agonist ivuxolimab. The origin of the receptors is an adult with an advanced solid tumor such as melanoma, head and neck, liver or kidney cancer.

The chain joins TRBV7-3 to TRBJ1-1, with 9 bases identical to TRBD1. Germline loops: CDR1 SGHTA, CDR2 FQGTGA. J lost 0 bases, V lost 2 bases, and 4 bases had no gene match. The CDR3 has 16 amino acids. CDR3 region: CASSLAGQGLNTEAFF. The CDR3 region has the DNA TGTGCCAGCAGCTTAGCGGGACAGGGCTTGAACACTGAAGCTTTCTTT.

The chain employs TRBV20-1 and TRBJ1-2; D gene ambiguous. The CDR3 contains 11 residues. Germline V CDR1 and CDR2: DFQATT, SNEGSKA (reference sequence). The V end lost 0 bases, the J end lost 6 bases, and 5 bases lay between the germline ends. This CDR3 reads CSAREFDGYTF. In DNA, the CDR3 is TGCAGTGCTAGAGAATTCGATGGCTACACCTTC.

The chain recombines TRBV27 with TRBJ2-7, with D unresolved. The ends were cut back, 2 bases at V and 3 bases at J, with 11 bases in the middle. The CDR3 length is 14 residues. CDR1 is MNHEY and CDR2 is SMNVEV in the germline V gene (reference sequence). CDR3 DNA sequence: TGTGCCAGCAGTTTAGGCGGACGGATCTACGAGCAGTACTTC. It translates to CASSLGGRIYEQYF.

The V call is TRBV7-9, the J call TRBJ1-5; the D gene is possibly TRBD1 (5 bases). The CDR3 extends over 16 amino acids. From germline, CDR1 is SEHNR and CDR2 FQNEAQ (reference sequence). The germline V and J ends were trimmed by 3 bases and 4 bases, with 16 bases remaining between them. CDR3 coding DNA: TGTGCCAGCAGCTTTTCGTCAACAGGAGAGAATCAGCCCCAGCATTTT. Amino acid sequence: CASSFSSTGENQPQHF.

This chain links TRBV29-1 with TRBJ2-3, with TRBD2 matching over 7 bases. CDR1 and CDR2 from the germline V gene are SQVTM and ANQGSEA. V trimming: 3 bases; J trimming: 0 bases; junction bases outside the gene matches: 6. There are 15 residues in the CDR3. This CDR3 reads CSVEGGGTSTDTQYF. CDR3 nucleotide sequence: TGCAGCGTTGAGGGGGGGGGTACTAGCACAGATACGCAGTATTTT.

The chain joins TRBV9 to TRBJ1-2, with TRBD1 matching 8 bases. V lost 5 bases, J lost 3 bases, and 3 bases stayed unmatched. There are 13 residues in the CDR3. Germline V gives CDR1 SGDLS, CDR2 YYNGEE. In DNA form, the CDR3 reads TGTGCCAGCAGTGGGACAGGCCACTATGGCTACACCTTC. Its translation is CASSGTGHYGYTF.

DNA for the CDR3: TGTGCCTGGAGTGACGGTCAGGGGGTCCAGCCCCAGCATTTT. Protein product: CAWSDGQGVQPQHF. The rearrangement links TRBV30 to TRBJ1-5; 7 positions match TRBD1. With V trimmed by 1 base and J by 7 bases, 7 bases remained unmatched. Germline V gives CDR1 GTSNPN, CDR2 SVGIG (reference sequence). The CDR3 has 14 residues. Looking up the rest from reference TRBV30 and TRBJ1-5 gives the full variable domain: SQTIHQWPATLVQPVGSPLSLECTVEGTSNPNLYWYRQAAGRGLQLLFYSVGIGQISSEVPQNLSASRPQDRQFILSSKKLLLSDSGFYLCAWSDGQGVQPQHFGDGTRLSIL.

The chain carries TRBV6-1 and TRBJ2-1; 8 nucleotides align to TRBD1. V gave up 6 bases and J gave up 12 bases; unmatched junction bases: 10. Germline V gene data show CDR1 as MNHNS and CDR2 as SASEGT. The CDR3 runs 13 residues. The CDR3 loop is CASSLSTGTGQFF. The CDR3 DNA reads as TGTGCCAGCAGCTTATCTACCGGGACAGGGCAGTTCTTC.

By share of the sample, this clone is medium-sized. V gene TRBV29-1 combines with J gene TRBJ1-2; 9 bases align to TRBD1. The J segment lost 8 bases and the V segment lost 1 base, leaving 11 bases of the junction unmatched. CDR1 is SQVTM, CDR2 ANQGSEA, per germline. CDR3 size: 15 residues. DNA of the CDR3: TGCAGCGTTGAAGCCGCCGGGACAGGGTTGAAAGGCTACACCTTC. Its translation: CSVEAAGTGLKGYTF.

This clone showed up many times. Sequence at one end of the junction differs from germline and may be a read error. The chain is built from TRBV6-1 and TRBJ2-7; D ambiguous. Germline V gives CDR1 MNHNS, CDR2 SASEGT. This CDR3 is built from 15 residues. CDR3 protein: CASREYDSLGYEQYF. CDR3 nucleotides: TGTGCCAGCCGTGAATACGACTCCCTGGGCTACGAGCAGTACTTC.

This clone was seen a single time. CDR3 in amino acids: CASSVVAGVAEKLFF. CDR3 DNA sequence: TGTGCCAGCAGCGTAGTGGCAGGGGTGGCTGAAAAACTGTTTTTT. The rearrangement uses TRBV9 and TRBJ1-4; D is possibly TRBD1 (6 bases). The CDR3 runs to 15 residues. Germline V gene lookup returns CDR1 SGDLS and CDR2 YYNGEE. V was pared by 0 bases and J by 7 bases, with 13 bases between. The complete variable domain, with remaining parts taken from reference TRBV9 and TRBJ1-4, reads DSGVTQTPKHLITATGQRVTLRCSPRSGDLSVYWYQQSLDQGLQFLIQYYNGEERAKGNILERFSAQQFPDLHSELNLSSLELGDSALYFCASSVVAGVAEKLFFGSGTQLSVL.

The CDR3 DNA reads as TGTGCCAGCAGTCCCCGCTACCCGTATCGTCACACCGGGGAGCTGTTTTTT. Translation gives CASSPRYPYRHTGELFF. The chain has TRBV27 and TRBJ2-2, with D unclear. This CDR3 region has 17 residues. The ends were cut back, 5 bases at V and 3 bases at J, with 19 bases in the middle. Germline-derived CDR1 and CDR2 are MNHEY and SMNVEV (reference sequence).

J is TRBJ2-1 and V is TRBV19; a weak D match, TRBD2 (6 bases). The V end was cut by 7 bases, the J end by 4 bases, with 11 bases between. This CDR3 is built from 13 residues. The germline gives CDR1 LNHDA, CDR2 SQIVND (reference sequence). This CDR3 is CASISAGYNEQFF. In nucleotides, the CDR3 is TGTGCCAGTATTTCGGCGGGATACAATGAGCAGTTCTTC.

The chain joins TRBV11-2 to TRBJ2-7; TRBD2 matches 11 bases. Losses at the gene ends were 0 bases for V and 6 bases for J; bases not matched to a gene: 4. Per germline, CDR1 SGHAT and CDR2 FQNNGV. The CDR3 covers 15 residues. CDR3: CASSLDLAGGAEQYF. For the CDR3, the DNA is TGTGCCAGCAGCTTAGATCTAGCGGGAGGTGCCGAGCAGTACTTC. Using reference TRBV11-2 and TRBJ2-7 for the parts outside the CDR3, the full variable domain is EAGVAQSPRYKIIEKRQSVAFWCNPISGHATLYWYQQILGQGPKLLIQFQNNGVVDDSQLPKDRFSAERLKGVDSTLKIQPAKLEDSAVYLCASSLDLAGGAEQYFGPGTRLTVT.

CDR3 sequence: CASSASSGENYGYTF. CDR3 DNA sequence: TGTGCCAGCAGCGCTTCTTCTGGGGAGAACTATGGCTACACCTTC. The rearrangement uses TRBV9 and TRBJ1-2, with unresolved D. CDR3 size: 15 residues. Trimming shortened V by 3 bases and J by 2 bases, and 14 bases separated the two germline ends. CDR1 is SGDLS and CDR2 is YYNGEE in the germline V gene.

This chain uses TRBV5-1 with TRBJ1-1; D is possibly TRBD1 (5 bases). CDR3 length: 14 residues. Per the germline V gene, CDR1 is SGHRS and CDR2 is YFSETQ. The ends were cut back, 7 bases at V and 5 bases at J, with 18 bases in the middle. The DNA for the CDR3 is TGCGCCAGCTTCCCTCTCGGGGGAGATACTGAAGCTTTCTTT. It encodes CASFPLGGDTEAFF.

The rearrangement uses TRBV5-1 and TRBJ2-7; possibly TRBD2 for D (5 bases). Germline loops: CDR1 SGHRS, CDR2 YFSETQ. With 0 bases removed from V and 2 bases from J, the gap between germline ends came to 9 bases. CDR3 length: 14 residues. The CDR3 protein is CASSLEGRAYEQYF. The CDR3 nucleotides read TGCGCCAGCAGCTTGGAAGGGAGAGCCTACGAGCAGTACTTC.

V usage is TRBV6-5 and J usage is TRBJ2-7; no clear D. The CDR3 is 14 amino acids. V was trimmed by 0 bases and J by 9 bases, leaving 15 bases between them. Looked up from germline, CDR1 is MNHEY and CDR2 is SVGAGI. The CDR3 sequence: CASSYSGPPSMQYF. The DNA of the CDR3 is TGTGCCAGCAGTTACTCAGGCCCCCCCTCCATGCAGTACTTC.

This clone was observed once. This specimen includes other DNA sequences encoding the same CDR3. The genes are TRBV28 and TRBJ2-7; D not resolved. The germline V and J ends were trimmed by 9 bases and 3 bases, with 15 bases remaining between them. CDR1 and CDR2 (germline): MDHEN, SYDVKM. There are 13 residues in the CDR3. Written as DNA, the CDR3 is TGTGCCAGTAGACTCCAGGACCACTACGAGCAGTACTTC. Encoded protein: CASRLQDHYEQYF.

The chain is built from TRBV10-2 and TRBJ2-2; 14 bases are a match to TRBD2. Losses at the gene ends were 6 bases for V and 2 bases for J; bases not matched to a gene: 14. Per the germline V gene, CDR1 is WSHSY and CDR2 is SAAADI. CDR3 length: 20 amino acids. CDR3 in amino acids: CASSHLGTSGGMINTGELFF. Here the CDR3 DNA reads TGCGCCAGCAGCCACCTTGGGACTAGCGGGGGAATGATCAACACCGGGGAGCTGTTTTTT.

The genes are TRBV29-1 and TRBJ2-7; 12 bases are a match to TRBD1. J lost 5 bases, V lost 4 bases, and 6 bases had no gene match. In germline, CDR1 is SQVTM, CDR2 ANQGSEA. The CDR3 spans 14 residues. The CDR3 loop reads CSVAGQGAGDEQYF. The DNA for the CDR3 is TGCAGCGTTGCGGGACAGGGGGCGGGCGACGAGCAGTACTTC.

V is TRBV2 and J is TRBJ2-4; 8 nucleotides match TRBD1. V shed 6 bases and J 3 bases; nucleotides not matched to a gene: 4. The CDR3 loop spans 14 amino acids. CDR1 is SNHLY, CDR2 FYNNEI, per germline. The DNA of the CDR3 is TGTGCCAGCAGGCCCGACAGGGGCAAAAACATTCAGTACTTC. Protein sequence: CASRPDRGKNIQYF. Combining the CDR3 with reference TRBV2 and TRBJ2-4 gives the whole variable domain EPEVTQTPSHQVTQMGQEVILRCVPISNHLYFYWYRQILGQKVEFLVSFYNNEISEKSEIFDDQFSVERPDGSNFTLKIRSTKLEDSAMYFCASRPDRGKNIQYFGAGTRLSVL.

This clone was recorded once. This CDR3 reads CASSFTGGIYGYTF. The CDR3 coding sequence is TGTGCCAGCAGTTTCACAGGGGGCATTTATGGCTACACCTTC. The V gene is TRBV27, the J gene TRBJ1-2; 9 positions match TRBD1. J gave up 5 bases and V 3 bases, and 4 bases lay outside the gene matches. CDR1 and CDR2 (germline): MNHEY, SMNVEV (reference sequence). This CDR3 contains 14 residues.

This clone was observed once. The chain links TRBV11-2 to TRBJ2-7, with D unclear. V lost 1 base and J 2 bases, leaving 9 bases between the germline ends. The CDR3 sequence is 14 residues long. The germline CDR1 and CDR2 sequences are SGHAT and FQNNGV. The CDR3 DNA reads TGTGCCAGCAGCTTAGCCGGCAACGCCTACGAGCAGTACTTC. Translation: CASSLAGNAYEQYF.

This CDR3 reads CASSPFGQENTEAFF. The CDR3 coding sequence is TGTGCCAGCAGCCCGTTTGGACAAGAGAACACTGAAGCTTTCTTT. The chain links TRBV9 to TRBJ1-1; maybe TRBD1 (5 bases). Trimming removed 4 bases at V and 1 base at J, with 14 bases between. The germline CDR1 and CDR2 sequences are SGDLS and YYNGEE. This CDR3 has 15 amino acids.

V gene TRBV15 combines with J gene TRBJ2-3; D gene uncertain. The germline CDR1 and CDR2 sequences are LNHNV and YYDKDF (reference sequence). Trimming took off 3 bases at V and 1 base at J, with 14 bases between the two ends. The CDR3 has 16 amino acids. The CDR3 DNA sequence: TGTGCCACCAGCAGGTTTTCAGCCCTAGGCACAGATACGCAGTATTTT. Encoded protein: CATSRFSALGTDTQYF.

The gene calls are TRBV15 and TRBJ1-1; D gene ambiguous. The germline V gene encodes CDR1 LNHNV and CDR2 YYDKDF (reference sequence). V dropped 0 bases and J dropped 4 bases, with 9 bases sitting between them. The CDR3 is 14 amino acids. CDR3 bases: TGTGCCACCAGCAGAGATTTAGAGGGCACTGAAGCTTTCTTT. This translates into CATSRDLEGTEAFF.